A selection of T cell receptor beta chains follows, all from one sample in a study of metastatic and nonmetastatic thyroid tumors. Via MiXCR, TCRdb re-called the PCR reads. The table has tens of thousands of clones, 25% to 30% seen once; the top ten hold about 8.9%. Sequencing was done on a sample of blood. Receptors were obtained from a female donor with papillary thyroid cancer or a benign thyroid nodule (not recorded which). Some clones in this sample may be carry-over from other donors' samples. The CDR3 runs from the conserved cysteine through the conserved F or W. D genes are given only for firm matches. Clone size, where shown, is once, few, many, or a class for clones that have expanded.

TRBV11-2	-	TRBJ2-7	-	15	CASSLRWELNYEQYF	TGTGCCAGCAGCTTAAGGTGGGAGCTTAACTACGAGCAGTACTTC
TRBV6-1	-	TRBJ1-5	TRBD1	13	CASKRGPNQPQHF	TGTGCCAGCAAGAGGGGGCCCAATCAGCCCCAGCATTTT
TRBV4-1	-	TRBJ2-7	-	18	CASSLSPGTFGPSYEQYF	TGCGCCAGCAGCCTCTCACCGGGGACGTTTGGGCCCTCCTACGAGCAGTACTTC
TRBV28	many	TRBJ1-1	-	12	CASSLGLPEAFF	TGTGCCAGCAGTTTAGGCCTCCCTGAAGCTTTCTTT
TRBV9	-	TRBJ2-2	-	15	CASSVALRAAGELFF	TGTGCCAGCAGCGTAGCTCTCAGGGCGGCCGGGGAGCTGTTTTTT
TRBV12-3/TRBV12-4	-	TRBJ2-7	-	14	CASSFRVTNYEQYF	TGTGCCAGCAGTTTTAGGGTGACTAACTACGAGCAGTACTTC
TRBV29-1	many	TRBJ1-1	TRBD1	13	CSVEGSGQGSAFF	TGCAGCGTTGAAGGGTCGGGACAGGGTTCAGCTTTCTTT
TRBV28	few	TRBJ1-3	-	15	CASSWDGTSGNTIYF	TGTGCCAGCAGCTGGGACGGAACCTCTGGAAACACCATATATTTT
TRBV10-3	many	TRBJ1-1	-	16	CAISESIQGFLAEAFF	TGTGCCATCAGTGAGTCGATCCAGGGATTTTTGGCTGAAGCTTTCTTT
TRBV30	-	TRBJ2-3	TRBD2	14	CAWSTGGSSDTQYF	TGTGCCTGGAGTACGGGCGGGAGTTCAGATACGCAGTATTTT
TRBV20-1	many	TRBJ2-1	-	12	CSARKLRDEQFF	TGCAGTGCTAGGAAACTAAGGGATGAGCAGTTCTTC
TRBV6-1	medium-sized	TRBJ1-3	-	14	CASSETGFGNTIYF	TGTGCCAGCAGTGAGACGGGGTTTGGAAACACCATATATTTT
TRBV20-1	-	TRBJ1-5	-	14	CSVEDRHSNQPQHF	TGCAGTGTCGAGGACAGACATAGCAATCAGCCCCAGCATTTT
TRBV4-2	-	TRBJ2-5	-	15	CACSQDRGGKETQYF	TGTGCCTGCAGCCAAGATCGAGGGGGGAAAGAGACCCAGTACTTC
TRBV27	many	TRBJ1-2	-	16	CASSLRVNRAGYGYTF	TGTGCCAGCAGTTTAAGGGTTAATCGCGCGGGCTATGGCTACACCTTC
TRBV4-2	many	TRBJ1-2	-	19	CASRYSGTLRDGRNYGYTF	TGTGCCAGCAGATATTCCGGGACTCTAAGGGACGGGAGGAACTATGGCTACACCTTC
TRBV24-1	many	TRBJ2-2	TRBD1	14	CATANKQGTGELFF	TGTGCCACCGCAAATAAACAGGGGACCGGGGAGCTGTTTTTT
TRBV3-1	many	TRBJ2-3	TRBD2	17	CASSQVIAGGSTDTQYF	TGTGCCAGCAGCCAAGTAATAGCGGGAGGCTCCACAGATACGCAGTATTTT
TRBV18	few	TRBJ2-7	-	14	CASSPPRDANEQYF	TGTGCCAGCTCACCACCGAGGGACGCCAACGAGCAGTACTTC
TRBV6-1	medium-sized	TRBJ2-7	TRBD1	13	CASSIQGTAEQYF	TGTGCCAGCAGCATACAGGGGACCGCCGAGCAGTACTTC
TRBV20-1	-	TRBJ2-5	-	11	CSASQQETEYF	TGTAGTGCTAGTCAGCAAGAGACCGAGTACTTC
TRBV7-2	once	TRBJ2-5	-	16	CASSLSRTTGQETQYF	TGTGCCAGCAGCTTATCCCGGACTACCGGCCAAGAGACCCAGTACTTC
TRBV4-2	-	TRBJ2-6	TRBD1	16	CASSQEGTAGANVLTF	TGTGCCAGCAGCCAAGAAGGGACAGCTGGGGCCAACGTCCTGACTTTC
TRBV24-1	many	TRBJ2-1	-	13	CATSDYSLAEQFF	TGTGCCACCAGTGATTACTCTCTGGCTGAGCAGTTCTTC
TRBV5-6	many	TRBJ2-1	-	11	CASSLDHEQFF	TGTGCCAGCAGCTTGGACCATGAGCAGTTCTTC
TRBV27	-	TRBJ2-3	TRBD1	15	CASSLLGQITDTQYF	TGTGCCAGCAGTTTGCTGGGACAGATCACAGATACGCAGTATTTT
TRBV29-1	many	TRBJ2-3	-	15	CSVEVAGKSTDTQYF	TGCAGCGTTGAAGTGGCGGGGAAAAGCACAGATACGCAGTATTTT
TRBV27	-	TRBJ2-5	-	14	CASSWGTSGETQYF	TGTGCCAGCAGTTGGGGGACTTCTGGGGAGACCCAGTACTTC
TRBV29-1	many	TRBJ1-1	-	13	CSVGFVGVGEAFF	TGCAGCGTTGGTTTTGTGGGGGTTGGTGAAGCTTTCTTT
TRBV28	medium-sized	TRBJ1-4	-	12	CASSWGPERLFF	TGTGCCAGCAGTTGGGGGCCAGAGAGACTGTTTTTT
TRBV12-3/TRBV12-4	-	TRBJ2-2	TRBD2	15	CASAPSLADTGELFF	TGTGCCAGCGCTCCTTCGCTAGCGGACACTGGGGAGCTTTTTTTT
TRBV5-1	medium-sized	TRBJ2-3	TRBD1	16	CASSLEQGARADTQYF	TGCGCCAGCAGCTTGGAACAGGGGGCCAGGGCAGATACGCAGTATTTT
TRBV6-1	few	TRBJ1-1	TRBD1	13	CASSRDSNTEAFF	TGTGCCAGCAGTAGGGACAGCAACACTGAAGCTTTCTTT
TRBV10-3	many	TRBJ2-3	TRBD1	15	CATGQGALSTDTQYF	TGTGCCACCGGACAGGGGGCTCTTAGCACAGATACGCAGTATTTT
TRBV7-2	-	TRBJ2-1	TRBD2	14	CASSPWTSSHEQFF	TGTGCCAGCAGCCCTTGGACTAGCAGCCATGAGCAGTTCTTC
TRBV7-2	few	TRBJ2-5	-	12	CASSFPKGPGYF	TGTGCCAGCAGCTTCCCAAAGGGACCTGGGTACTTC
TRBV20-1	once	TRBJ2-7	TRBD2	18	CSARAGASGIPSSYEQYF	TGCAGTGCTAGAGCGGGGGCTAGCGGGATCCCCTCCTCCTACGAGCAGTACTTC
TRBV18	-	TRBJ2-7	-	14	CASSPEWGSYEQYF	TGTGCCAGCTCCCCTGAATGGGGATCCTACGAGCAGTACTTC
TRBV6-1	medium-sized	TRBJ2-1	TRBD2	14	CASSVEAGDGEQFF	TGTGCCAGCAGTGTGGAAGCGGGAGACGGCGAGCAGTTCTTC
TRBV30	-	TRBJ1-1	TRBD1	14	CAWRPGQWDTEAFF	TGTGCCTGGAGGCCGGGACAGTGGGACACTGAAGCTTTCTTT